The T cell receptor (beta chain) described here comes from a study of T-cell reconstitution after alpha-beta-depleted transplantation in children. Notes on the study in general: Several hundred rapidly expanded clones from non-depleted graft cells reportedly supplied alpha-beta T cells about two months post-transplant. From newly produced T cells came most of the T-cell counts and diversity one year after transplant.

Regarding this clonotype: Its antigen is not known.

The ends lost 4 bases at V and 6 bases at J; junction bases unmatched: 3. In germline, CDR1 is DFQATT, CDR2 SNEGSKA (reference sequence). The CDR3 sequence is 11 residues long. TCRbeta library construction was performed incorporating unique molecular identifiers. A single record per CDR3 protein comes from TCRdb applying MiXCR to the PCR reads. The sample includes 350,000 to 500,000 distinct CDR3 sequences, approximately 41% of them seen just once. The sequences come from PBMCs, collected before TCRalphabeta/CD19-depleted stem cell transplant. The chain employs TRBV20-1 and TRBJ2-7; 7 positions match TRBD1. This sequence was found in a girl aged 2-10 years with aplastic anemia, due to receive a stem cell transplant. The CDR3 bases are TGCAGTGCTACCGACAGGGCCGAGCAGTACTTC. Translating gives CSATDRAEQYF.